This paragraph reports one T cell receptor (beta chain). Seattle patient enrollment occurred during active infection, with longitudinal follow-up thereafter. As originally analysed: Estimated nucleated cell counts came from reference gene primer amplification. Only in-frame clones appear in the TCRdb table, and some are missing; sequencing was by immunoSEQ multiplex PCR. That table furnishes V, J and clone size, whereas the DNA furnished D and trimming. The profile shows a few hundred thousand clones, approximately 86% of them singletons. This sample is drawn from a study of blood T cell repertoires in COVID-19. In the study overall: The origin of the acute and convalescent COVID-19 samples was the United States, Italy and Spain.

This CDR3 is 12 amino acids long. With 10 bases removed from V and 2 bases from J, the gap between germline ends came to 12 bases. Germline CDR1 and CDR2: MNHEY and SVGAGI. Sequenced: peripheral blood. This chain connects TRBV6-5 to TRBJ2-7; D is perhaps TRBD1 (6 bases). The sequence derives from a human donor with COVID-19, enrolled during active disease. The donor label of this sample is uncertain. Here the CDR3 DNA reads TGTGCCATCTCGACAGGAGCCTACGAGCAGTACTTC. Encoded protein: CAISTGAYEQYF.